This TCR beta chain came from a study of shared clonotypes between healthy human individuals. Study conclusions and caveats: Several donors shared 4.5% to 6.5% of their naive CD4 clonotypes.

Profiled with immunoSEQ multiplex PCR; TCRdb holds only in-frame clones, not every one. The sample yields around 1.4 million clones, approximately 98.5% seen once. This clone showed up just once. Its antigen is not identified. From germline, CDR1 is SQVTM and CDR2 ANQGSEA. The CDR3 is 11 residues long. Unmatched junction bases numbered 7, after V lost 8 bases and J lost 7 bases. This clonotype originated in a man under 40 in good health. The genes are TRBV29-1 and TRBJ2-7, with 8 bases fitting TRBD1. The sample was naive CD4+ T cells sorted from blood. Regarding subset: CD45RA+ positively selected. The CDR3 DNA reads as TGCAGCATCCGGACAGGGCGGGAGCAGTACTTC. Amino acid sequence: CSIRTGREQYF.